The TCR beta chain described here comes from a study of T cells after yellow fever vaccination. Study summary: Fractions of limited cellularity were prepared by means of SMART-Seq v4 Ultra Low Input. Study-wide points: Subsequent to the booster, the majority of primary-vaccination clones reappeared (96% CD4, 88% CD8).

To note about this clonotype: The target antigen is unknown.

UMIs were added to TCR cDNA along with a universal primer site when it was made by 5'RACE template switching. TCRdb re-derived calls from the 5' RACE reads in MiXCR, one entry per CDR3 protein. The sample yields under 300,000 distinct CDR3 sequences, roughly 13% seen once. The origin of this receptor is a young man who received the YFV17D yellow fever vaccine. Sequencing used CD4+ T cells sorted from PBMCs, obtained 45 days after the yellow fever booster vaccination.

The CDR3 loop reads CASSLGEAAGELFF. The DNA of the CDR3 is TGTGCCAGCAGCTTAGGGGAAGCGGCCGGGGAGCTGTTTTTT. The gene calls are TRBV11-2 and TRBJ2-2; D possibly corresponds to TRBD2 (5 bases). Germline-derived CDR1 and CDR2 are SGHAT and FQNNGV. V was pared by 1 base and J by 6 bases, with 9 bases between. The CDR3 covers 14 residues.